The 25 T cell receptor beta chains listed next were all sequenced from one sample in a study of cytomegalovirus exposure and HLA in healthy donors. Use of 60 Vbeta and 13 Jbeta primers characterized the PCR. Sequenced by immunoSEQ multiplex PCR; TCRdb stores in-frame clones only, minus some. The sample comprises about 150,000 clones, around 75% of which are singletons, and around 3.2% rests with the top ten. The sequenced material came from PBMCs. These receptors all stem from a human donor in good health.

V usage is TRBV28 and J usage is TRBJ2-1; TRBD1 agrees at 12 bases. The CDR3 extends over 17 amino acids. The trim removed 1 base at V and 7 bases at J, leaving 8 bases unmatched. The germline CDR1 and CDR2 sequences are MDHEN and SYDVKM. CDR3 region: CASSLYGTGGAGNEQFF. The CDR3, as DNA: TGTGCCAGCAGTTTATACGGGACAGGGGGCGCGGGAAATGAGCAGTTCTTC.

The V gene is TRBV28, the J gene TRBJ2-7; D gene ambiguous. This CDR3 region has 12 residues. CDR1 MDHEN and CDR2 SYDVKM come from the germline V gene. V was cut by 4 bases and J by 9 bases, with 13 bases left in between. CDR3 DNA sequence: TGTGCCAGCAGTTCAAACAGCCCTCCGCAGTACTTC. It encodes CASSSNSPPQYF.

This clone was seen once. V usage is TRBV10-3 and J usage is TRBJ2-5, with 10 positions matching TRBD2. CDR1 and CDR2 (germline): ENHRY, SYGVKD. The trim removed 4 bases at V and 5 bases at J, leaving 7 bases unmatched. The CDR3 loop spans 15 amino acids. The DNA of the CDR3 is TGTGCCATCAGTGCTTCTAGCGGGAGAGGTGAGACCCAGTACTTC. It translates to CAISASSGRGETQYF.

The rearrangement joins TRBV6-5 to TRBJ2-2; 7 nucleotides line up with TRBD2. This CDR3 region has 16 residues. V lost 2 bases to trimming and J lost 4 bases; unmatched junction nucleotides: 7. Germline V gene data show CDR1 as MNHEY and CDR2 as SVGAGI. Here the CDR3 DNA reads TGTGCCAGCAGTTACGGTTTGGCTAGCGGCACCGGGGAGCTGTTTTTT. It codes for CASSYGLASGTGELFF.

The rearrangement joins TRBV19 to TRBJ1-2; D gene unclear. Germline V gene data show CDR1 as LNHDA and CDR2 as SQIVND (reference sequence). The V gene lost 6 bases and the J gene lost 7 bases, with 12 bases spanning the gap. CDR3 length: 12 residues. CDR3: CASRTVAGGYTF. The CDR3 nucleotides are TGTGCCAGTAGGACGGTGGCGGGTGGCTACACCTTC.

This clone was seen a single time. The V gene is TRBV28, the J gene TRBJ2-7; 9 positions agree with TRBD1. V gave up 6 bases and J gave up 4 bases; unmatched junction bases: 16. The CDR3 covers 17 residues. Germline loops: CDR1 MDHEN, CDR2 SYDVKM. The CDR3 bases are TGTGCCAGCAGCTCCTTCACCACAGGGGGCGCGGGGTACGAGCAGTACTTC. Translating gives CASSSFTTGGAGYEQYF.

The chain uses TRBV5-1 and TRBJ2-2, with TRBD1 matching over 10 bases. J gave up 3 bases and V 7 bases, and 3 bases lay outside the gene matches. The CDR3 loop spans 14 amino acids. CDR1 SGHRS and CDR2 YFSETQ come from the germline V gene. The CDR3 sequence is CASAGTGDTGELFF. The CDR3 region has the DNA TGCGCCAGCGCCGGGACAGGGGACACCGGGGAGCTGTTTTTT.

This chain links TRBV15 with TRBJ2-3; D might be TRBD1 (7 bases). With 0 bases removed from V and 3 bases from J, the gap between germline ends came to 10 bases. The CDR3 has 15 amino acids. Germline loops: CDR1 LNHNV, CDR2 YYDKDF (reference sequence). The CDR3 DNA follows: TGTGCCACCAGCAGAGAGTCAGGGGGGACAGATACGCAGTATTTT. Translated, it gives CATSRESGGTDTQYF.

The chain uses TRBV6-1 and TRBJ1-2; TRBD1 matches at 11 bases. J was trimmed by 7 bases and V by 3 bases; bases with no gene match: 4. Germline CDR1 and CDR2: MNHNS and SASEGT. This CDR3 is 14 amino acids long. The CDR3 protein is CASSDPGQGGGYTF. Here the CDR3 DNA reads TGTGCCAGCAGTGACCCGGGACAGGGGGGTGGCTACACCTTC.

V gene TRBV9 combines with J gene TRBJ1-4, with TRBD1 matching over 9 bases. V gave up 4 bases and J gave up 5 bases; unmatched junction bases: 3. The CDR3 loop spans 14 amino acids. The germline V gene encodes CDR1 SGDLS and CDR2 YYNGEE. The CDR3 region is CASSRTGVNEKLFF. The CDR3 DNA follows: TGTGCCAGCAGCCGGACAGGGGTCAATGAAAAACTGTTTTTT.

The chain employs TRBV28 and TRBJ2-5; TRBD1 matches at 7 bases. The J call may not be correct, given that the DNA end is closer to TRBJ2-7. CDR3 length equals 15 residues. Germline assignment: CDR1 MDHEN and CDR2 SYDVKM. The CDR3 sequence is CASSFRGQSDYEQYF. The DNA of the CDR3 is TGTGCCAGCAGTTTTAGGGGGCAGTCGGACTACGAGCAGTACTTC.

The V gene is TRBV7-6, the J gene TRBJ2-5; D unresolved. V lost 5 bases and J lost 5, with 6 bases in between. The germline V gene has CDR1 SGHVS and CDR2 FNYEAQ. The CDR3 loop spans 11 amino acids. The CDR3 is CASSPLETQYF. The CDR3 DNA follows: TGTGCCAGCAGCCCCTTGGAGACCCAGTACTTC.

The chain employs TRBV7-2 and TRBJ2-2, with TRBD2 identical over 10 bases. The J segment lost 5 bases and the V segment lost 5 bases, leaving 5 bases of the junction unmatched. The CDR3 has 15 amino acids. Germline V lookup: CDR1 SGHTA, CDR2 FQGNSA. The CDR3 coding sequence is TGTGCCAGCAGCGATCTAGCGGGGGCTACCGGGGAGCTGTTTTTT. Its translation: CASSDLAGATGELFF.

The rearrangement links TRBV14 to TRBJ2-4, with 11 bases identical to TRBD2. This CDR3 has 17 amino acids. The trim removed 4 bases at V and 6 bases at J, leaving 11 bases unmatched. In germline, CDR1 is SGHDN, CDR2 FVKESK. The CDR3 region is CASSRNSPGTSGNIQYF. In DNA, the CDR3 is TGTGCCAGCAGCCGTAACAGCCCCGGGACTAGCGGAAACATTCAGTACTTC.

The chain links TRBV6-1 to TRBJ1-5; 7 bases are shared with TRBD1. Losses at the gene ends were 8 bases for V and 2 bases for J; bases not matched to a gene: 6. CDR1 and CDR2 from the germline V gene are MNHNS and SASEGT. This CDR3 spans 14 amino acids. The CDR3 DNA reads TGTGCCAGCGGAGGGGGCCTCGGCAATCAGCCCCAGCATTTT. This encodes CASGGGLGNQPQHF.

The gene calls are TRBV19 and TRBJ1-5, with D uncertain. V was pared by 5 bases and J by 1 base, with 9 bases between. The length of the CDR3 is 14 residues. Germline V CDR1 and CDR2: LNHDA, SQIVND (reference sequence). CDR3 bases: TGTGCCAGTAGTTGGCAGGCAAGCAATCAGCCCCAGCATTTT. Translation: CASSWQASNQPQHF.

This clone was observed once. The chain combines TRBV19 with TRBJ2-3, with TRBD2 matching 7 bases. CDR3 size: 14 residues. The ends lost 10 bases at V and 1 base at J; junction bases unmatched: 8. Germline V CDR1 and CDR2: LNHDA, SQIVND (reference sequence). Here the CDR3 reads CATRGREGTDTQYF. The CDR3, as DNA: TGTGCCACCCGAGGGAGGGAGGGCACAGATACGCAGTATTTT. Full variable domain (rest looked up from reference TRBV19 and TRBJ2-3): DGGITQSPKYLFRKEGQNVTLSCEQNLNHDAMYWYRQDPGQGLRLIYYSQIVNDFQKGDIAEGYSVSREKKESFPLTVTSAQKNPTAFYLCATRGREGTDTQYFGPGTRLTVL.

This chain links TRBV7-9 with TRBJ2-7; the match to TRBD2 covers 8 bases. V lost 5 bases and J lost 4; bases outside the gene matches: 4. Per germline, CDR1 SEHNR and CDR2 FQNEAQ (reference sequence). The CDR3 has 13 amino acids. CDR3 sequence reads: CASSPGGGYEQYF. CDR3 nucleotide sequence: TGTGCCAGCAGCCCGGGAGGGGGATACGAGCAGTACTTC.

The J gene is TRBJ1-3, the V gene TRBV10-2, with 9 bases lining up with TRBD1. The CDR3 loop spans 19 amino acids. Germline V gene data show CDR1 as WSHSY and CDR2 as SAAADI. V was pared by 4 bases and J by 0 bases, with 13 bases of the junction left unmatched. Here the CDR3 DNA reads TGCGCCAGCAGTGTAACCGGGACAGGGAGCCTTAGCTCTGGAAACACCATATATTTT. Protein: CASSVTGTGSLSSGNTIYF.

The rearrangement joins TRBV4-1 to TRBJ2-3; 9 bases line up with TRBD2. CDR1 is MGHRA, CDR2 YSYEKL, per germline. V trimming: 0 bases; J trimming: 4 bases; junction bases outside the gene matches: 11. The CDR3 is 18 residues long. The CDR3 sequence: CASSQDLVQAGGSDTQYF. Written as DNA, the CDR3 is TGCGCCAGCAGCCAAGATCTAGTTCAAGCGGGAGGTTCAGATACGCAGTATTTT.

The chain joins TRBV25-1 to TRBJ1-1; no clear D. Between the trimmed V and J ends, which lost 3 bases and 1 base, there was a span of 12 bases. There are 15 residues in the CDR3. Germline-derived CDR1 and CDR2 are MGHDK and SYGVNS. CDR3 DNA: TGTGCCAGCAGTGACCCCAGTAGACAGAACACTGAAGCTTTCTTT. This sequence encodes CASSDPSRQNTEAFF. Full variable domain (rest looked up from reference TRBV25-1 and TRBJ1-1): EADIYQTPRYLVIGTGKKITLECSQTMGHDKMYWYQQDPGMELHLIHYSYGVNSTEKGDLSSESTVSRIRTEHFPLTLESARPSHTSQYLCASSDPSRQNTEAFFGQGTRLTVV.

This chain links TRBV5-3 with TRBJ2-7, with TRBD1 matching 7 bases. TRBV5-3 has ORF status, its function being uncertain. V was clipped by 5 bases and J by 9 bases; unmatched bases: 8. This CDR3 has 12 amino acids. CDR3 DNA: TGTGCCAGAAGACAGACAGGGACCCCGCAGTACTTC. Residues: CARRQTGTPQYF.

The gene calls are TRBV28 and TRBJ1-5; D may be TRBD1 (6 bases). Germline V CDR1 and CDR2: MDHEN, SYDVKM. This CDR3 region has 15 residues. The V and J ends lost 6 bases and 0 bases respectively, with 12 bases between them. CDR3 in amino acids: CASRKMDSSNQPQHF. In DNA, the CDR3 is TGTGCCAGCAGAAAGATGGACAGTAGCAATCAGCCCCAGCATTTT.

This sequence joins TRBV28 and TRBJ1-5, with TRBD1 as a possible D gene (5 bases). The CDR3 totals 15 residues. Germline lookup yields CDR1 MDHEN and CDR2 SYDVKM. Trimming shortened V by 5 bases and J by 2 bases, and 13 bases separated the two germline ends. In nucleotides, the CDR3 is TGTGCCAGCAGTCAGACAGCCGGAGGCAATCAGCCCCAGCATTTT. It specifies CASSQTAGGNQPQHF. Supplemented by reference TRBV28 and TRBJ1-5, the full variable domain reads DVKVTQSSRYLVKRTGEKVFLECVQDMDHENMFWYRQDPGLGLRLIYFSYDVKMKEKGDIPEGYSVSREKKERFSLILESASTNQTSMYLCASSQTAGGNQPQHFGDGTRLSIL.

The chain has TRBV28 and TRBJ2-7; 9 bases agree with TRBD2. The germline V gene has CDR1 MDHEN and CDR2 SYDVKM. With V trimmed by 8 bases and J by 5 bases, 7 bases remained unmatched. The CDR3 extends over 13 amino acids. In DNA, the CDR3 is TGTGCCAGCGAAGTAGCGGGGGCCAACGAGCAGTACTTC. This sequence encodes CASEVAGANEQYF. Based on the CDR3 plus reference TRBV28 and TRBJ2-7, the full variable domain is DVKVTQSSRYLVKRTGEKVFLECVQDMDHENMFWYRQDPGLGLRLIYFSYDVKMKEKGDIPEGYSVSREKKERFSLILESASTNQTSMYLCASEVAGANEQYFGPGTRLTVT.